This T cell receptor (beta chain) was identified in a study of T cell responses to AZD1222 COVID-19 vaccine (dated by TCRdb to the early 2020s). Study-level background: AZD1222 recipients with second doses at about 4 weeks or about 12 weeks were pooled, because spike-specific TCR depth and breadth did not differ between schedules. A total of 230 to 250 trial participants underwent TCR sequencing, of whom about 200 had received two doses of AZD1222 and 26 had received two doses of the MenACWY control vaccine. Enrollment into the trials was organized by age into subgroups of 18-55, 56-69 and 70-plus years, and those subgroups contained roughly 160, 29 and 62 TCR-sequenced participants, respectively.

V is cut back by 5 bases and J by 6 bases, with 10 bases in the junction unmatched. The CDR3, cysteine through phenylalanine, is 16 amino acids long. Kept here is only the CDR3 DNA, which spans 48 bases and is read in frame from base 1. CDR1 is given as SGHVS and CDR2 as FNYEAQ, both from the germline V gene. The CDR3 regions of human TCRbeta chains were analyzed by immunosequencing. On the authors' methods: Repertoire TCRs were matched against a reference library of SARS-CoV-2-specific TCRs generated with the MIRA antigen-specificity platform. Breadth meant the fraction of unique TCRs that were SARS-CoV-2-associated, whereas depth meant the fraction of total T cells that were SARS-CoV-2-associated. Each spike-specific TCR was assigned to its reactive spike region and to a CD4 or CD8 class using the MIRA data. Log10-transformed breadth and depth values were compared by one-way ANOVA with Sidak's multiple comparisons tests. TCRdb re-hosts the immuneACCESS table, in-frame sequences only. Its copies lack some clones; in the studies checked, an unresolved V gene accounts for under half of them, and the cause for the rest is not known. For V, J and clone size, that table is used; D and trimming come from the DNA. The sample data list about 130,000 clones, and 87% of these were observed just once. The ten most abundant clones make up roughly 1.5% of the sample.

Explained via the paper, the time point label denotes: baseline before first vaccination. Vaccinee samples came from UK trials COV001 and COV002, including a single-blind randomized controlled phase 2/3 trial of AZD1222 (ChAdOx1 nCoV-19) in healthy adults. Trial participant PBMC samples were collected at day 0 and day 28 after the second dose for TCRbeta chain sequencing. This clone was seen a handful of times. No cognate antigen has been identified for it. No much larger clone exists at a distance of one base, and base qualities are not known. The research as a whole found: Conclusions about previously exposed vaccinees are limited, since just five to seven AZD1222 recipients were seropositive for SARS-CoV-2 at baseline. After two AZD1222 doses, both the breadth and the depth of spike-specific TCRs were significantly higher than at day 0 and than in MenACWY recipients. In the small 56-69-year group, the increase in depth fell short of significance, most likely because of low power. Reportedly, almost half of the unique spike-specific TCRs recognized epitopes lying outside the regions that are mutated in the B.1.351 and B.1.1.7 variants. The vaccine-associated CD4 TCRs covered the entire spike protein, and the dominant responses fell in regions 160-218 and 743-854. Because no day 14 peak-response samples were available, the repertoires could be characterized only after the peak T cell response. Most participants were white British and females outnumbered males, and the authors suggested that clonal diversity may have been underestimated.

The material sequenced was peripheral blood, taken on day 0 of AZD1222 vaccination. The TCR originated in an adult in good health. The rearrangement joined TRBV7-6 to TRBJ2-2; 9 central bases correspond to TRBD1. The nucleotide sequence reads TGTGCCAGCAGCCGCCCGGGACAGGGTCCTCCCGGGGAGCTGTTTTTT. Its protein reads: CASSRPGQGPPGELFF.